The clone carrying this T cell receptor beta chain appeared many times. What it recognizes is unknown. V dropped 5 bases and J dropped 4; count of bases not matched to a gene: 22. Germline CDR1 is DFQATT and CDR2 is SNEGSKA (reference sequence). This CDR3 has 19 amino acids. This entry is derived from a study of early T cells in non-severe SARS-CoV-2 infection. About the study: The study sequenced bulk RNA from unsorted whole blood, with chains unpaired. General observations from the study: The study's VDJdb matching favored anti-spike CD8 responses and missed private and CD4 specificities.

Researchers attached unique molecular identifiers to individual cDNA molecules. TCRdb processed the 5' RACE reads anew with MiXCR; each CDR3 protein has one entry. The repertoire holds about 64,000 distinct CDR3 sequences, with 11% as singletons. This receptor was obtained from an adult who was a healthcare worker with PCR-confirmed SARS-CoV-2 infection or an uninfected control (not recorded which). Here the sequenced sample was whole blood, taken at baseline. The chain is built from TRBV20-1 and TRBJ2-3, with 9 bases that match TRBD2. The CDR3 sequence: CSASVVGRGGLSTSDTQYF. CDR3 nucleotides: TGCAGTGCTTCAGTAGTAGGGCGGGGGGGCCTCTCCACCTCAGATACGCAGTATTTT.